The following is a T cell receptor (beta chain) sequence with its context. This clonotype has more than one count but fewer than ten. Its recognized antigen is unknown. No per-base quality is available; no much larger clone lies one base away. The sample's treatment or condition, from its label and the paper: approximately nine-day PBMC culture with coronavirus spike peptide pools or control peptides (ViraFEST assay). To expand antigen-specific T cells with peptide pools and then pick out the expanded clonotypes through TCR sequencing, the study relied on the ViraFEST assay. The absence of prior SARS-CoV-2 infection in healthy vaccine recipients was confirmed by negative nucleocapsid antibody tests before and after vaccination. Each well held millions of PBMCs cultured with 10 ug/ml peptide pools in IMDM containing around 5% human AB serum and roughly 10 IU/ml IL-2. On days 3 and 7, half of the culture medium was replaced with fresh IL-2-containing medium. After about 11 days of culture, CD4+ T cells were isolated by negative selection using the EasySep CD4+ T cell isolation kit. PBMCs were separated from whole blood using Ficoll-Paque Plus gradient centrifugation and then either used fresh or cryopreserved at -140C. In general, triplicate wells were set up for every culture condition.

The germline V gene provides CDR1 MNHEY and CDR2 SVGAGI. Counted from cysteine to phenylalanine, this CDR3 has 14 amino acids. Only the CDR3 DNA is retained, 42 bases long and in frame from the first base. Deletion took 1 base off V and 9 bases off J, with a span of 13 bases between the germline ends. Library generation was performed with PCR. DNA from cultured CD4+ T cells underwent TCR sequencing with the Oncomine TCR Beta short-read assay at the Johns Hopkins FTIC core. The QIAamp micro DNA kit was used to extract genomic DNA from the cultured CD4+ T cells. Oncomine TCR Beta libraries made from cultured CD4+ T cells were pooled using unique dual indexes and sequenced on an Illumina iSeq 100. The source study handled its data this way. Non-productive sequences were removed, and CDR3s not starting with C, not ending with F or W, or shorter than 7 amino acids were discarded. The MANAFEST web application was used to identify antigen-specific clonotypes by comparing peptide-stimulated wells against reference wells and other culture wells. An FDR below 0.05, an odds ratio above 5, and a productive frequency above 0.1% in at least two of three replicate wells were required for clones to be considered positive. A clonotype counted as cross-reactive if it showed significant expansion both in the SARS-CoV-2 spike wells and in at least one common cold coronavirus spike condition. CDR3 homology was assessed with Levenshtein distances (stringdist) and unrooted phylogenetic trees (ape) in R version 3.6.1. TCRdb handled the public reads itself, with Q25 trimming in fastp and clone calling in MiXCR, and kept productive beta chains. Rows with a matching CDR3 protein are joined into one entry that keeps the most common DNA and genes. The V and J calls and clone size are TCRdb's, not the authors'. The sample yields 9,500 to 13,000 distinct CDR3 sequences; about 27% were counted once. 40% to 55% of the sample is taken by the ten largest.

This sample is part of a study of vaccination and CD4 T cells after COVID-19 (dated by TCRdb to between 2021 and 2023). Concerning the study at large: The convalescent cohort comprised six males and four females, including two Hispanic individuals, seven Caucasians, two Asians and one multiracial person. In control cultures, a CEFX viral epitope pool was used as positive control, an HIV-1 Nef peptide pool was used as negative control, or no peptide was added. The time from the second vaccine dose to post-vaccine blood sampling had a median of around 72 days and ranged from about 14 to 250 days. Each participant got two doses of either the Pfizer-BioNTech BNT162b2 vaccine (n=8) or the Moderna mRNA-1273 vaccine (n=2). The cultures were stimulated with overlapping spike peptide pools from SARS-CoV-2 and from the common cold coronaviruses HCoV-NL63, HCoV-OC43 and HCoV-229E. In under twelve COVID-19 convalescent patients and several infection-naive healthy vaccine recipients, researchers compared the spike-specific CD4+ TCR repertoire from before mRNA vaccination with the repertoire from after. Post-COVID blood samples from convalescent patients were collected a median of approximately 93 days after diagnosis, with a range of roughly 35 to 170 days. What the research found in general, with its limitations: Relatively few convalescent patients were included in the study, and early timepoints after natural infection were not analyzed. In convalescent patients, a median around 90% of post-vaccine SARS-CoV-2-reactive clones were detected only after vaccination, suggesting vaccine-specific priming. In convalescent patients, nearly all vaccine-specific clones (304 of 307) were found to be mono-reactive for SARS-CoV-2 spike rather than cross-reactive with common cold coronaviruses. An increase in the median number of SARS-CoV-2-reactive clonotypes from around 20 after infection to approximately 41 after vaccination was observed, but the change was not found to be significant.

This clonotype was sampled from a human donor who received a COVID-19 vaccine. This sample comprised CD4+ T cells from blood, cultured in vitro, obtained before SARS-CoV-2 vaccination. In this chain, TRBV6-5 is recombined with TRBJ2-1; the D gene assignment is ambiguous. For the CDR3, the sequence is CASSYFSGGGEQFF. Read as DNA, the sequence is TGTGCCAGCAGTTACTTTTCAGGTGGTGGTGAGCAGTTCTTC.